The entry that follows covers one T cell receptor (beta chain) sequence. Which antigen it targets is not known. Within one base of it there is no much larger clone, and no base qualities were kept. The source of the sample is a study of cytomegalovirus exposure and HLA in healthy donors (dated by TCRdb to about 2017). About the study as a whole: According to a later analysis, the 120 or so validation repertoires were produced on the same platform as the roughly 600 repertoires of the first cohort. The study aimed to test whether cataloging public T cell receptors could reveal signatures of past pathogen exposure. Along with the roughly 700-subject first cohort, a separate validation cohort of 120 different subjects was used. To predict cytomegalovirus infection status, the study combined high-throughput TCR immunosequencing, statistical association of individual TCRs with disease status, and machine learning. What the authors observed across the whole study: According to the authors, the approach could potentially be generalized to other disease states and immunological phenotypes. In a later analysis, TCRs clustered in the first cohort were found to also tend to co-occur in the roughly 130 validation repertoires, with 85% to 95% of cluster scores above 0. The study gave a list of under 200 TCR beta chains associated with cytomegalovirus. Cytomegalovirus status was reported to be diagnosed by the classifier with high specificity and sensitivity in both the original and validation cohorts. A few of the identified cytomegalovirus-associated TCR beta chains were confirmed in vitro to be specific for cytomegalovirus antigens. A later analysis lacked HLA typing for the validation cohort, so it scored co-occurrence in that cohort across all 130 or so repertoires. Across donors, most TCR sequences were observed very rarely, whereas some public TCRs were present in many individuals.

The donors belonged to the validation cohort of about 110 subjects, which was separate from the roughly 670-subject first cohort. The CDR3 covers 15 residues, taking in both the cysteine and the phenylalanine. Here the CDR3 DNA is all that survives: 45 bases in frame from base 1. V loses 5 bases, J loses 4 bases, and the germline ends lie 15 bases apart. CDR1 is given as LNHDA and CDR2 as SQIVND, both from the germline V gene (reference sequence). The library was prepared using the immunoSEQ multiplex PCR assay. The authors processed their data as follows. A statistical classification framework was built for diagnosing cytomegalovirus status from the catalog of TCR beta chain sequences. TCRdb limited this immuneACCESS table to in-frame rearrangements with V and J called. A share of clones is missing; checked studies link under half to unresolved V genes, and the rest is unexplained. That table gives V, J and clone size, and the DNA gave D and trimming. A total of about 130,000 clones appear in this sample, approximately 91% of them only once. The ten largest make up approximately 2% of the sample.

Specimen: PBMCs. The origin of this receptor is a woman younger than 30 in good health and CMV-seronegative. The sequence joins TRBV19 to TRBJ1-5, and perhaps TRBD1 as D gene, on 6 matching bases. CDR3 reads: CASSETGWTNQPQHF. At the DNA level, the sequence is TGTGCCAGTAGTGAGACAGGCTGGACTAATCAGCCCCAGCATTTT.